This TCR beta chain was found in a study of blood T cells in healthy people across ages. The study's findings and limits: Higher diversity and more naive CD4+ cells were features of long-lived donors, compared to aged donors. Shifts in expanded clonotypes may have been confounded by donor CMV status, which was unknown. Strong correlation linked observed beta diversity and percent naive T cells.

The use of a sample-barcoded 5' primer and a J-beta primer mix characterized a second PCR of 7 to 11 cycles. From the 5' RACE reads, TCRdb called clonotypes with MiXCR, one entry per CDR3 protein. The sample has about 580,000 distinct CDR3 sequences, 40% to 55% seen once. This CDR3 comprises 15 residues. Germline loops: CDR1 MNHNY, CDR2 SVGAGI (reference sequence). V lost 4 bases, J lost 8 bases, and 11 bases stayed unmatched. This clonotype was counted a few times. No antigen is known for it. A read error is possible here, since a much larger clone lies one base away. The TCR was taken from a man at least 80 years old in good health. V gene TRBV6-6 combines with J gene TRBJ2-1; the match to TRBD2 covers 7 bases. The sequenced sample was blood. CDR3 nucleotides: TGTGCCAGCAGTTGGCGCGGGAGTGTTCTCGATGAGCAGTTCTTC. Encoded protein: CASSWRGSVLDEQFF.